These 28 T cell receptor beta chains were all obtained from the same sample, sequenced in a study of T cells in Graves' hyperthyroidism and ophthalmopathy. TCR beta CDR3 region amplification was performed from RNA transcripts. During a first-round RT-PCR of the TCR CDR3, the HTBI primer set was used. TCRdb recomputed calls from the multiplex PCR reads with MiXCR, one row per CDR3 protein. The sample records roughly 740,000 distinct CDR3 sequences, about a sixth being singletons. The sample comprised blood. The source is a man aged 18 to 29 with Graves' hyperthyroidism.

This clonotype was found many times. The chain recombines TRBV28 with TRBJ1-2; D ambiguous. The CDR3 spans 17 residues. CDR1 is MDHEN, CDR2 SYDVKM, per germline. Deletions cut 1 base from V and 8 bases from J, with 23 bases between. The CDR3 nucleotides read TGTGCCAGCAGTTTATCTACGGGCATACTGGGCGCGGGAGGCTACACCTTC. Its translation: CASSLSTGILGAGGYTF.

Comment on this clonotype: This may stem from a read error, because a much larger clone lies one nucleotide away. The chain recombines TRBV2 with TRBJ1-6; 7 bases are shared with TRBD1. Germline V gene sequence: CDR1 SNHLY, CDR2 FYNNEI. CDR3 length: 15 amino acids. After removal of 7 bases from V and 7 bases from J, the junction contained 10 bases not matched to a gene. This chain's CDR3 is CASTPQRGRNSPLHF. CDR3 coding DNA: TGTGCCAGCACACCCCAGAGGGGGCGCAATTCACCCCTCCACTTT.

This chain connects TRBV2 to TRBJ2-1; 7 bases line up with TRBD1. After removal of 6 bases from V and 0 bases from J, the junction contained 11 bases not matched to a gene. The CDR3 spans 17 residues. CDR1 SNHLY and CDR2 FYNNEI come from the germline V gene. CDR3: CASSGTAPTLSYNEQFF. In nucleotides, the CDR3 is TGTGCCAGCAGCGGGACAGCACCGACCCTCTCCTACAATGAGCAGTTCTTC.

A few counts support this clonotype. The V call is TRBV28, the J call TRBJ1-6, with a weak D call TRBD1 (5 bases). Trimming took 7 bases from V and 0 from J, leaving 7 bases between them. The CDR3 runs to 14 residues. The germline V gene encodes CDR1 MDHEN and CDR2 SYDVKM. For the CDR3, the DNA is TGTGCCAGCAAGGGGAGCTCCTATAATTCACCCCTCCACTTT. Encoded protein: CASKGSSYNSPLHF. Together with reference TRBV28 and TRBJ1-6, the CDR3 gives the full variable domain: DVKVTQSSRYLVKRTGEKVFLECVQDMDHENMFWYRQDPGLGLRLIYFSYDVKMKEKGDIPEGYSVSREKKERFSLILESASTNQTSMYLCASKGSSYNSPLHFGNGTRLTVT.

The chain links TRBV29-1 to TRBJ2-7; D is possibly TRBD1 (7 bases). CDR1 SQVTM and CDR2 ANQGSEA come from the germline V gene. Trimming shortened V by 7 bases and J by 0 bases, and 19 bases separated the two germline ends. This CDR3 spans 15 amino acids. CDR3 in DNA: TGCAGCGCGCTCGTCCAGGGGGGAGGCTCCTACGAGCAGTACTTC. Translation gives CSALVQGGGSYEQYF.

The rearrangement links TRBV29-1 to TRBJ2-1; perhaps TRBD2 as D (6 bases). CDR3 length equals 13 residues. The ends were cut back, 3 bases at V and 2 bases at J, with 8 bases in the middle. CDR1 and CDR2 from the germline V gene are SQVTM and ANQGSEA. The CDR3 DNA reads TGCAGCGTTGACAGGGAGGCCTACAATGAGCAGTTCTTC. Protein sequence: CSVDREAYNEQFF.

The chain couples TRBV18 to TRBJ1-5, with D uncertain. The CDR3 extends over 16 amino acids. V gave up 1 base and J gave up 1 base, with 11 bases separating them. Germline V gene lookup returns CDR1 KGHSH and CDR2 LQKENI. In DNA form, the CDR3 reads TGTGCCAGCTCACCACTTGGGGAAGGGAGCAATCAGCCCCAGCATTTT. Protein: CASSPLGEGSNQPQHF.

This clonotype was seen only a few times. This sequence joins TRBV29-1 and TRBJ1-2; 9 nucleotides agree with TRBD1. This CDR3 is built from 13 residues. With 4 bases clipped from V and 1 base from J, the junction kept 1 base outside the gene matches. Germline loops: CDR1 SQVTM, CDR2 ANQGSEA. CDR3 sequence: CSVGTGVNYGYTF. CDR3 DNA: TGCAGCGTTGGGACAGGGGTTAACTATGGCTACACCTTC.

In its sample, this clonotype was seen a few times. The chain recombines TRBV30 with TRBJ1-3, with D unresolved. Trimming took off 4 bases at V and 2 bases at J, with 9 bases between the two ends. The CDR3 is 13 residues long. Germline V gene data show CDR1 as GTSNPN and CDR2 as SVGIG (reference sequence). DNA of the CDR3: TGTGCCTGGATAAGGAGCACTGGAAACACCATATATTTT. Translated: CAWIRSTGNTIYF.

This clonotype was counted only a few times. The chain has TRBV5-8 and TRBJ2-3, with TRBD1 matching 10 bases. Unmatched junction bases numbered 4, after V lost 0 bases and J lost 6 bases. Germline loops: CDR1 SGHTS, CDR2 YDEGEE. The CDR3 is made up of 15 amino acids. CDR3 protein: CASSLGTGGKDTQYF. DNA of the CDR3: TGTGCCAGCAGCTTGGGGACAGGGGGGAAGGATACGCAGTATTTT.

Here the CDR3 DNA reads TGCAGTGCTCGAGGGACAGGACAGGGAAAAGAGACCCAGTACTTC. This codes for CSARGTGQGKETQYF. The chain uses TRBV20-1 and TRBJ2-5; 8 positions agree with TRBD1. V lost 5 bases to trimming and J lost 3 bases; unmatched junction nucleotides: 11. The CDR3 sequence is 15 residues long. Germline lookup yields CDR1 DFQATT and CDR2 SNEGSKA (reference sequence).

This clonotype was counted at least ten times. The genes are TRBV7-3 and TRBJ2-1, with 11 bases lining up with TRBD2. Trimming took 5 bases from V and 4 from J; bases not matched to a gene: 4. Germline CDR1 reads SGHTA; CDR2 reads FQGTGA. This CDR3 has 15 residues. CDR3 sequence reads: CASSPRLAGYNEQFF. In DNA form, the CDR3 reads TGTGCCAGCAGCCCTAGACTAGCGGGGTACAATGAGCAGTTCTTC.

The chain carries TRBV6-1 and TRBJ1-4; unclear D gene. The CDR3 totals 12 residues. From germline, CDR1 is MNHNS and CDR2 SASEGT. With 5 bases removed from V and 7 bases from J, the gap between germline ends came to 8 bases. CDR3 in DNA: TGTGCCAGCAGTAGAGGGTTTGAAAAACTGTTTTTT. It codes for CASSRGFEKLFF.

The gene calls are TRBV20-1 and TRBJ2-7; D is perhaps TRBD1 (5 bases). The CDR3 runs 14 residues. From germline, CDR1 is DFQATT and CDR2 SNEGSKA (reference sequence). Trimming took 1 base from V and 1 from J, leaving 11 bases between them. DNA for the CDR3: TGCAGTGCTAGAGGTGGGTCAGGGTCCTACGAGCAGTACTTC. Its translation: CSARGGSGSYEQYF.

This chain links TRBV6-1 with TRBJ1-1; D is possibly TRBD1 (5 bases). V was shortened by 6 bases and J by 5 bases, with 13 bases between the two germline ends. The CDR3 extends over 13 amino acids. Per germline, CDR1 MNHNS and CDR2 SASEGT. CDR3 nucleotides: TGTGCCAGCAGGAGGCAGGGTGTAACTGAAGCTTTCTTT. It is translated as CASRRQGVTEAFF.

This clonotype has at least ten counts. V usage is TRBV2 and J usage is TRBJ2-5; possible D gene TRBD1, 6 bases. In germline, CDR1 is SNHLY, CDR2 FYNNEI. The CDR3 has 13 residues. Trimming removed 11 bases at V and 3 bases at J, with 16 bases between. CDR3 DNA: TGTGCCGTCGAGGGGACATTCAAAGAGACCCAGTACTTC. It encodes CAVEGTFKETQYF.

This clonotype was seen repeatedly, ten times or more. The chain has TRBV2 and TRBJ1-4; D uncertain. Per the germline V gene, CDR1 is SNHLY and CDR2 is FYNNEI. Trimming shortened V by 2 bases and J by 4 bases, and 8 bases separated the two germline ends. CDR3 length: 14 residues. The chain's CDR3 is CASSEQGNNEKLFF. CDR3 in DNA: TGTGCCAGCAGTGAACAAGGAAATAATGAAAAACTGTTTTTT.

This chain connects TRBV2 to TRBJ1-2, with 7 positions matching TRBD1. Trimming at V came to 7 bases and at J to 4 bases, leaving 9 bases not matched to a gene. Germline CDR1 reads SNHLY; CDR2 reads FYNNEI. CDR3 length: 14 amino acids. DNA of the CDR3: TGTGCCAGCACCAAGGACAGGTGGGGCTATGGCTACACCTTC. Translated, it gives CASTKDRWGYGYTF.

This clonotype has a count of ten or more. This rearrangement joins TRBV30 to TRBJ1-2; 8 bases map to TRBD1. V lost 4 bases to trimming and J lost 2 bases; unmatched junction nucleotides: 3. Per the germline V gene, CDR1 is GTSNPN and CDR2 is SVGIG (reference sequence). There are 13 residues in the CDR3. The CDR3 reads CAWTTGGNYGYTF. CDR3 nucleotides: TGTGCCTGGACCACAGGGGGGAACTATGGCTACACCTTC.

This clonotype was counted ten times or more. The V gene is TRBV27, the J gene TRBJ1-1, with D possibly matching TRBD1 (5 bases). The germline gives CDR1 MNHEY, CDR2 SMNVEV (reference sequence). The CDR3 is made up of 12 amino acids. The germline V and J ends were trimmed by 7 bases and 4 bases, with 10 bases remaining between them. CDR3 DNA: TGTGCCAGCACCAATAGGGGCACTGAAGCTTTCTTT. Amino acid sequence: CASTNRGTEAFF.

This clonotype appeared many times. CDR3 region: CASSLWDREKYNEQFF. The CDR3 DNA sequence: TGTGCCAGCAGTTTATGGGACAGGGAGAAATACAATGAGCAGTTCTTC. The chain links TRBV28 to TRBJ2-1, with 8 bases lining up with TRBD1. J was trimmed by 4 bases and V by 0 bases; bases with no gene match: 5. Germline-derived CDR1 and CDR2 are MDHEN and SYDVKM. CDR3 length: 16 amino acids. Looking up the rest from reference TRBV28 and TRBJ2-1 gives the full variable domain: DVKVTQSSRYLVKRTGEKVFLECVQDMDHENMFWYRQDPGLGLRLIYFSYDVKMKEKGDIPEGYSVSREKKERFSLILESASTNQTSMYLCASSLWDREKYNEQFFGPGTRLTVL.

This clonotype has more than one count but fewer than ten. The chain joins TRBV30 to TRBJ1-3; perhaps TRBD1 as D (6 bases). V lost 0 bases and J 4 bases, leaving 13 bases between the germline ends. The germline CDR1 and CDR2 sequences are GTSNPN and SVGIG (reference sequence). The CDR3 loop spans 15 amino acids. CDR3 amino acids: CAWSVRRGAGNTIYF. In DNA, the CDR3 is TGTGCCTGGAGTGTACGAAGGGGGGCCGGAAACACCATATATTTT.

This clonotype has a count of ten or more. The chain recombines TRBV20-1 with TRBJ1-1; no firm D call. The V end was cut by 0 bases, the J end by 1 base, with 6 bases between. The CDR3 is made up of 13 amino acids. The germline CDR1 and CDR2 sequences are DFQATT and SNEGSKA (reference sequence). CDR3 sequence: CSARDWKNTEAFF. CDR3 nucleotide sequence: TGCAGTGCTAGAGATTGGAAGAACACTGAAGCTTTCTTT.

This clonotype occurred a few times. The V and J genes are TRBV5-1 and TRBJ2-1; TRBD2 aligns across 11 bases. Trimming at V came to 3 bases and at J to 8 bases, leaving 7 bases not matched to a gene. Germline-derived CDR1 and CDR2 are SGHRS and YFSETQ. There are 15 residues in the CDR3. The CDR3 region has the DNA TGCGCCAGCAGCTCACTAGCGGGAGTTGAATATGAGCAGTTCTTC. Translating gives CASSSLAGVEYEQFF.

This clonotype appeared many times. This chain uses TRBV5-1 with TRBJ2-3; 7 bases are shared with TRBD2. The trim removed 4 bases at V and 5 bases at J, leaving 7 bases unmatched. CDR1 and CDR2 from the germline V gene are SGHRS and YFSETQ. The CDR3 runs to 14 residues. CDR3: CASSGLAAEDTQYF. CDR3 DNA sequence: TGCGCCAGCAGCGGTCTAGCGGCAGAAGATACGCAGTATTTT. Filled out from reference TRBV5-1 and TRBJ2-3, the complete variable domain reads KAGVTQTPRYLIKTRGQQVTLSCSPISGHRSVSWYQQTPGQGLQFLFEYFSETQRNKGNFPGRFSGRQFSNSRSEMNVSTLELGDSALYLCASSGLAAEDTQYFGPGTRLTVL.

The chain joins TRBV28 to TRBJ1-5, with 8 bases lining up with TRBD1. Germline CDR1 is MDHEN and CDR2 is SYDVKM. This CDR3 has 13 amino acids. V lost 8 bases, J lost 5 bases, and 5 bases stayed unmatched. CDR3 sequence (DNA): TGTGCCAGCCGGCTCAGGGGGCATCAGCCCCAGCATTTT. Its protein product is CASRLRGHQPQHF. Looking up the rest from reference TRBV28 and TRBJ1-5 gives the full variable domain: DVKVTQSSRYLVKRTGEKVFLECVQDMDHENMFWYRQDPGLGLRLIYFSYDVKMKEKGDIPEGYSVSREKKERFSLILESASTNQTSMYLCASRLRGHQPQHFGDGTRLSIL.

Many counts were recorded for this clonotype. The CDR3 DNA reads TGCAGTGCTAGAGACGGGGGCGGCTACACCTTC. Protein sequence: CSARDGGGYTF. The chain combines TRBV20-1 with TRBJ1-2; D may be TRBD1 (6 bases). Germline CDR1 is DFQATT and CDR2 is SNEGSKA (reference sequence). This CDR3 has 11 residues. V was cut by 0 bases and J by 8 bases, with 7 bases left in between.

This clonotype was picked up a small number of times. J is TRBJ1-2 and V is TRBV27, with D possibly TRBD1 on 6 matching bases. Trimming shortened V by 2 bases and J by 6 bases, and 16 bases separated the two germline ends. The CDR3 covers 15 residues. The germline CDR1 and CDR2 sequences are MNHEY and SMNVEV (reference sequence). The DNA of the CDR3 is TGTGCCAGCAGTTTAACGGCAGGGGCCCCGAATGGCTACACCTTC. As protein: CASSLTAGAPNGYTF.